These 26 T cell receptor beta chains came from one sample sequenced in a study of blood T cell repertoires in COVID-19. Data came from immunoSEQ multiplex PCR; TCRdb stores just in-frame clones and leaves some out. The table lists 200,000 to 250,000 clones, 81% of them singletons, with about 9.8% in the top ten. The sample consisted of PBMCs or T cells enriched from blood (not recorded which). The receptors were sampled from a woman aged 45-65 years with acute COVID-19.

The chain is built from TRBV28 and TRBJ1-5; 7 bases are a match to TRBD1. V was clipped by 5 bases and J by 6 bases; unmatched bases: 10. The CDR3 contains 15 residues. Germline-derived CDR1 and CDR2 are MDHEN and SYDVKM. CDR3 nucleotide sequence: TGTGCCAGCAGTATACCCCGGACAGGAGGTCAGCCCCAGCATTTT. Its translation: CASSIPRTGGQPQHF.

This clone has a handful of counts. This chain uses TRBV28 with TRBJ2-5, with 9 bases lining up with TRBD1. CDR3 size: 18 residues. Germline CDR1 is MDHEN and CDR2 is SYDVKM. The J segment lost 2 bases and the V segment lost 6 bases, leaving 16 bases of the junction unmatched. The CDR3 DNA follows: TGTGCCAGCAGACCCACAGGGGGCGCGGGCAATCTACAAGAGACCCAGTACTTC. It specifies CASRPTGGAGNLQETQYF.

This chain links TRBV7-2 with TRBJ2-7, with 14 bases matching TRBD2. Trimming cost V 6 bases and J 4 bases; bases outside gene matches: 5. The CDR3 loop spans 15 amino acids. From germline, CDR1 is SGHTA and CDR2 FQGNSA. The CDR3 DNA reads TGTGCCAGCAGGACTAGCGGGGGGGCCTTATACGAGCAGTACTTC. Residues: CASRTSGGALYEQYF.

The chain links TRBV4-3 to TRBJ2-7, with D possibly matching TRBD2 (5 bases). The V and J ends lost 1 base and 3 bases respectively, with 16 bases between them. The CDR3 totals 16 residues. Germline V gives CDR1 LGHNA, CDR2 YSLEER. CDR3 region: CASSQAGSSAHYEQYF. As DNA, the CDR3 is TGCGCCAGCAGCCAAGCGGGAAGTTCAGCCCACTACGAGCAGTACTTC.

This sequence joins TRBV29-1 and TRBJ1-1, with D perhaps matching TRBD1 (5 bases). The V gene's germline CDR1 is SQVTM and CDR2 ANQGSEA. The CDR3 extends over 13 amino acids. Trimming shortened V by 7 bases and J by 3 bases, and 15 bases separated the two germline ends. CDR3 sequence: CSGEKGLDTEAFF. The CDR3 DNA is TGCAGCGGCGAGAAGGGGTTGGACACTGAAGCTTTCTTT.

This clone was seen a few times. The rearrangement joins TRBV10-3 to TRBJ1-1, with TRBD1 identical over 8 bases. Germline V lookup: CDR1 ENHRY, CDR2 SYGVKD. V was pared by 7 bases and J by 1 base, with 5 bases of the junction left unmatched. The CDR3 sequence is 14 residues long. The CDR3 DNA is TGTGCCATCAATAATGACAGGGGGAACACTGAAGCTTTCTTT. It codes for CAINNDRGNTEAFF.

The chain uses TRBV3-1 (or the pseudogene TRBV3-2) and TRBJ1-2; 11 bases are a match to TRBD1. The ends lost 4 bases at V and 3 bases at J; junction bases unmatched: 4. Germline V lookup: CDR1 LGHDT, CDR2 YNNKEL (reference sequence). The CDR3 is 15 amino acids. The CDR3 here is CASSRGQGAYYGYTF. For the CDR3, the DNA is TGTGCCAGCAGCCGAGGACAGGGGGCCTACTATGGCTACACCTTC.

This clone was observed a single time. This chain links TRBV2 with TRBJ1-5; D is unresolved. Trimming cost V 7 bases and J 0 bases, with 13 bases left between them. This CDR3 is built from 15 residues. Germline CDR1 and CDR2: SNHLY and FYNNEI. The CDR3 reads CASTTEQTSNQPQHF. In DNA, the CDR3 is TGTGCCAGCACCACTGAGCAAACTAGCAATCAGCCCCAGCATTTT.

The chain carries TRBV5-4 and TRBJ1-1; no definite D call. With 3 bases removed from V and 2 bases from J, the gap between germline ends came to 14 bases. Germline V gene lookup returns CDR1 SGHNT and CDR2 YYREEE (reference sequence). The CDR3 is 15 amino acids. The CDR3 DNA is TGTGCCAGCAGCTCGCCCCAGTTTTCCAACACTGAAGCTTTCTTT. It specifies CASSSPQFSNTEAFF.

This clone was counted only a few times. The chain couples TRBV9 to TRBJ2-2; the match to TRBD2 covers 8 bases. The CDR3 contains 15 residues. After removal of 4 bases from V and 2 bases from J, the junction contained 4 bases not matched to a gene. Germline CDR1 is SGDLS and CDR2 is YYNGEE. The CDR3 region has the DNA TGTGCCAGCAGCCCCACTAGCGGCAACACCGGGGAGCTGTTTTTT. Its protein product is CASSPTSGNTGELFF.

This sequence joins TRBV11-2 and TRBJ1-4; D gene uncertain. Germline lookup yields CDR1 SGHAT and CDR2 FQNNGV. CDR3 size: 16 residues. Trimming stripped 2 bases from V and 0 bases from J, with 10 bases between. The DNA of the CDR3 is TGTGCCAGCAGCTTAAGGACTTTTGCAACTAATGAAAAACTGTTTTTT. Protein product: CASSLRTFATNEKLFF.

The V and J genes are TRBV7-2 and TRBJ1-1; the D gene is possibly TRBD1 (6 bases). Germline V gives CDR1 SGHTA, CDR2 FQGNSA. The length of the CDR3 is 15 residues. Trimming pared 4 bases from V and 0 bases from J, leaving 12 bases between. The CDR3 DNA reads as TGTGCCAGCAGCTCCAGGGGACTAATGAACACTGAAGCTTTCTTT. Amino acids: CASSSRGLMNTEAFF.

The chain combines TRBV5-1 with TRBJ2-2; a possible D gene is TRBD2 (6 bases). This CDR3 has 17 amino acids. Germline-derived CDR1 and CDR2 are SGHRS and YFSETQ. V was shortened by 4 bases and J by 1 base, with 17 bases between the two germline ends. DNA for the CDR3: TGCGCCAGCAGCCCACGGGGGTTTGGACGGAACACCGGGGAGCTGTTTTTT. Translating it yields CASSPRGFGRNTGELFF.

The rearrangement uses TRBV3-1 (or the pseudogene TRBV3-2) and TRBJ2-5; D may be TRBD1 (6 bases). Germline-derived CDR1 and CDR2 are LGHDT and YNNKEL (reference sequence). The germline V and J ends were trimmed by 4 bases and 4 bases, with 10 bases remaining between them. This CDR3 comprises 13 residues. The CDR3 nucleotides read TGTGCCAGCAGCCCGTTACAGGGAGAGACCCAGTACTTC. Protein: CASSPLQGETQYF.

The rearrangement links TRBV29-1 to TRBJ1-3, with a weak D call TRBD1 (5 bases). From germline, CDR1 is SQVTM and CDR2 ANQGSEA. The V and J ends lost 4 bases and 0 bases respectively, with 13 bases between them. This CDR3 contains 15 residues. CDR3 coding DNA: TGCAGCGTTGGCGGGGGGAGTGCCTCTGGAAACACCATATATTTT. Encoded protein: CSVGGGSASGNTIYF. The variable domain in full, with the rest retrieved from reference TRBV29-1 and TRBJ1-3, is SAVISQKPSRDICQRGTSLTIQCQVDSQVTMMFWYRQQPGQSLTLIATANQGSEATYESGFVIDKFPISRPNLTFSTLTVSNMSPEDSSIYLCSVGGGSASGNTIYFGEGSWLTVV.

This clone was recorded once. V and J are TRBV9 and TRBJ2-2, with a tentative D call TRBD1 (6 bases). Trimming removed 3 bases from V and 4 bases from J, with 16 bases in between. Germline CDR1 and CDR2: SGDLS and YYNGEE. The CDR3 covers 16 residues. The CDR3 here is CASSGPGQSLTGELFF. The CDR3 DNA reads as TGTGCCAGCAGCGGACCGGGACAATCTCTCACCGGGGAGCTGTTTTTT.

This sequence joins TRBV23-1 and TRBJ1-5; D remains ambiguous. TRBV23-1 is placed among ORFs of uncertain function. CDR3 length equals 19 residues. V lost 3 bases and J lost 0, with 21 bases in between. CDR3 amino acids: CASSHAIGVRGNSNQPQHF. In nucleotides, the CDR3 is TGCGCCAGCAGTCATGCGATTGGGGTGCGGGGTAATAGCAATCAGCCCCAGCATTTT.

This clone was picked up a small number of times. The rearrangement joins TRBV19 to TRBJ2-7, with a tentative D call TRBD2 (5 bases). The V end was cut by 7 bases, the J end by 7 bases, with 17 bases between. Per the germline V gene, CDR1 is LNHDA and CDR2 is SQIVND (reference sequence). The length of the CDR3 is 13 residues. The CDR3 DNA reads TGTGCCAGTAATAAGGGTCAATCGGGAGAGCAGTACTTC. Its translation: CASNKGQSGEQYF.

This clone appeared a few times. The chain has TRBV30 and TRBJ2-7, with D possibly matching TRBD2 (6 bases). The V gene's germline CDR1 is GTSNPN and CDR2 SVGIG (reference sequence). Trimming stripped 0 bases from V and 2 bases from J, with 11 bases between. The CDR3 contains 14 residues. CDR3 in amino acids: CAWSVGTGPYEQYF. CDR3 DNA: TGTGCCTGGAGTGTTGGGACTGGCCCCTACGAGCAGTACTTC.

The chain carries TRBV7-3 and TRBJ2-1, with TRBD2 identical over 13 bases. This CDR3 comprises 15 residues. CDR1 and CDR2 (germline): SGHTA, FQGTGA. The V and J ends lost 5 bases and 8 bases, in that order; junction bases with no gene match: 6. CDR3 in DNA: TGTGCCAGCAGCCCAGGACTAGCGGGAGAGTATGAGCAGTTCTTC. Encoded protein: CASSPGLAGEYEQFF.

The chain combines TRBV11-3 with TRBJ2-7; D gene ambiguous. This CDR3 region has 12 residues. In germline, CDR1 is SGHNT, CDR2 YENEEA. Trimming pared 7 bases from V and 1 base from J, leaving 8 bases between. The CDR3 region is CASTYKSYEQYF. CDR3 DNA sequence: TGTGCCAGCACCTATAAATCCTACGAGCAGTACTTC.

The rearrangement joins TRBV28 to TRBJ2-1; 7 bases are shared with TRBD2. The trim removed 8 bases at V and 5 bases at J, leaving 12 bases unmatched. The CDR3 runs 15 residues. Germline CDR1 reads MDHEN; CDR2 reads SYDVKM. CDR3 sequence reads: CASGSVASGNNEQFF. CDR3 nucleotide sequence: TGTGCCAGCGGGTCGGTGGCTAGCGGAAACAATGAGCAGTTCTTC.

This CDR3 is CASSQGPLAGGPINEQFF. The DNA for the CDR3 is TGTGCCAGCAGCCAAGGTCCCCTAGCGGGAGGGCCGATAAATGAGCAGTTCTTC. This chain uses TRBV3-1 (or the pseudogene TRBV3-2) with TRBJ2-1, with 12 nucleotides matching TRBD2. The length of the CDR3 is 18 residues. CDR1 is LGHDT, CDR2 YNNKEL, per germline (reference sequence). After removal of 1 base from V and 7 bases from J, the junction contained 11 bases not matched to a gene.

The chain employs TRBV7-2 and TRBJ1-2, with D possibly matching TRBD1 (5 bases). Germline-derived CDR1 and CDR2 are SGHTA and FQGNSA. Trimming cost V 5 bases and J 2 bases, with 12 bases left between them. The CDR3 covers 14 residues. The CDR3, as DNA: TGTGCCAGCAGCCCTACCGGGGGGAACTATGGCTACACCTTC. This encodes CASSPTGGNYGYTF.

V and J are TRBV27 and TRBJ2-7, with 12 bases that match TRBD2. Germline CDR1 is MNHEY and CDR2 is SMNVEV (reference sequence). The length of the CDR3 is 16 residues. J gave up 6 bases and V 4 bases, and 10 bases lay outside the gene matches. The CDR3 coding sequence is TGTGCCAGCAGTTATGGGGGGAGACTAGCGGGAGCCGAGCAGTACTTC. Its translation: CASSYGGRLAGAEQYF.

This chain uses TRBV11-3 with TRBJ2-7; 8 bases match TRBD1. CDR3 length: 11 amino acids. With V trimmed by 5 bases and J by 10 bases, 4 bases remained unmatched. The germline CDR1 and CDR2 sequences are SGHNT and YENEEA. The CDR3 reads CASSKGQGQYF. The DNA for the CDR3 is TGTGCCAGCAGCAAAGGACAGGGACAGTACTTC. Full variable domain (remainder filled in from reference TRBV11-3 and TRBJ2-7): EAGVVQSPRYKIIEKKQPVAFWCNPISGHNTLYWYLQNLGQGPELLIRYENEEAVDDSQLPKDRFSAERLKGVDSTLKIQPAELGDSAVYLCASSKGQGQYFGPGTRLTVT.